Sequencing of this T cell receptor beta chain was carried out in a study of blood T cells in healthy people across ages. This clonotype has only a few counts. Its antigen is undetermined. Per the germline V gene, CDR1 is SGHTA and CDR2 is FQGNSA. This CDR3 region has 13 residues. The V gene lost 1 base and the J gene lost 8 bases, with 9 bases spanning the gap. Sample-barcoded 5' priming and a J-beta primer mix drove a second PCR of roughly 7 to 11 cycles. A tag from a template-switch adaptor with 12 random nucleotides marked each cDNA molecule. TCRdb processed the 5' RACE reads anew with MiXCR; each CDR3 protein has one entry. Here the sample spans about 680,000 distinct CDR3 sequences, about half being singletons. Overall study results and limits: Among T cells, TCR beta diversity per million cells dropped roughly linearly as age rose.

The sequenced sample consisted of blood. The gene calls are TRBV7-2 and TRBJ2-1; D ambiguous. This receptor was taken from a woman aged 55-69 years in good health. The CDR3 protein is CASSLVPVDEQFF. In DNA, the CDR3 is TGTGCCAGCAGCTTAGTCCCGGTAGATGAGCAGTTCTTC.